One sample yielded the 9 T cell receptor beta chains listed below, sequenced in a study of cytomegalovirus exposure and HLA in healthy donors. The PCR was carried out with 60 Vbeta primers and 13 Jbeta primers. Assay used: immunoSEQ multiplex PCR; TCRdb lists only in-frame clones, some missing. Altogether roughly 190,000 clones are present, more than 65% being singletons, with the ten largest covering about 3.5%. The material sequenced was PBMCs. These receptors all stem from a man in his forties or fifties in good health and CMV-seropositive.

The table lists this clone with a few counts. The rearrangement uses TRBV2 and TRBJ2-7, with 10 nucleotides matching TRBD1. The CDR3 covers 15 residues. In germline, CDR1 is SNHLY, CDR2 FYNNEI. With V trimmed by 4 bases and J by 1 base, 4 bases remained unmatched. In nucleotides, the CDR3 is TGTGCCAGCAGTGCGGACAGGGGGAATTCCTACGAGCAGTACTTC. Translating it yields CASSADRGNSYEQYF.

This clone was picked up one time. The chain uses TRBV19 and TRBJ1-5; 8 bases match TRBD1. In germline, CDR1 is LNHDA, CDR2 SQIVND (reference sequence). The CDR3 is 15 residues long. Germline trimming cut 6 bases from V and 2 bases from J; bases unmatched to any gene: 6. The CDR3 DNA reads TGTGCCAGTAGCACGGACAGGGTGGGCAATCAGCCCCAGCATTTT. Its translation: CASSTDRVGNQPQHF. Looking up the rest from reference TRBV19 and TRBJ1-5 gives the full variable domain: DGGITQSPKYLFRKEGQNVTLSCEQNLNHDAMYWYRQDPGQGLRLIYYSQIVNDFQKGDIAEGYSVSREKKESFPLTVTSAQKNPTAFYLCASSTDRVGNQPQHFGDGTRLSIL.

The V and J genes are TRBV5-1 and TRBJ2-3, with D possibly TRBD1 on 5 matching bases. V shed 0 bases and J shed 0 bases, with 11 bases lying between them. The CDR3 is 16 amino acids. Germline V gene lookup returns CDR1 SGHRS and CDR2 YFSETQ. CDR3 nucleotides: TGCGCCAGCAGCTTGGGGGGCCACCGCAGCACAGATACGCAGTATTTT. Encoded protein: CASSLGGHRSTDTQYF.

This clone was recorded a few times. This chain joins TRBV5-8 and TRBJ2-7; the D gene is possibly TRBD1 (5 bases). This CDR3 has 14 amino acids. The V end lost 1 base, the J end lost 0 bases, and 8 bases lay between the germline ends. Germline CDR1 SGHTS, CDR2 YDEGEE. CDR3 sequence: CASSLFDSSYEQYF. In DNA form, the CDR3 reads TGTGCCAGCAGCTTGTTCGACAGCTCCTACGAGCAGTACTTC. Full variable domain (outside the CDR3, taken from reference TRBV5-8 and TRBJ2-7): EAGVTQSPTHLIKTRGQQATLRCSPISGHTSVYWYQQALGLGLQFLLWYDEGEERNRGNFPPRFSGRQFPNYSSELNVNALELEDSALYLCASSLFDSSYEQYFGPGTRLTVT.

The chain has TRBV5-4 and TRBJ2-5; tentatively, D is TRBD2 (6 bases). The DNA end is more similar to TRBJ2-7, so the J call may be wrong. The CDR3 is made up of 17 amino acids. Germline V gene data show CDR1 as SGHNT and CDR2 as YYREEE (reference sequence). The CDR3 protein is CASSSNIGGGKSYEQYF. The CDR3 bases are TGTGCCAGCAGCTCCAATATCGGTGGGGGGAAGTCCTACGAGCAGTACTTC.

The rearrangement uses TRBV10-2 and TRBJ2-1, with 12 bases matching TRBD2. CDR1 is WSHSY, CDR2 SAAADI, per germline. The CDR3 totals 15 residues. V trimming: 7 bases; J trimming: 6 bases; junction bases outside the gene matches: 7. The chain's CDR3 is CASTLAGGRSNEQFF. In DNA, the CDR3 is TGCGCCAGCACACTAGCGGGGGGCCGAAGCAATGAGCAGTTCTTC.

The V and J genes are TRBV4-2 and TRBJ2-2, with 11 bases that match TRBD1. Germline values: CDR1 LGHNA, CDR2 YNFKEQ. This CDR3 is built from 16 residues. The J segment lost 6 bases and the V segment lost 0 bases, leaving 3 bases of the junction unmatched. The CDR3 loop is CASSQEVGQGAGELFF. In DNA form, the CDR3 reads TGTGCCAGCAGCCAAGAAGTGGGACAGGGGGCCGGGGAGCTGTTTTTT.

The chain is built from TRBV4-2 and TRBJ2-3; D is possibly TRBD1 (5 bases). Looked up from germline, CDR1 is LGHNA and CDR2 is YNFKEQ. V was trimmed by 3 bases and J by 4 bases, leaving 20 bases between them. The CDR3 contains 17 residues. The CDR3 is CASSQPWTGKGADTQYF. The DNA of the CDR3 is TGTGCCAGCAGCCAGCCATGGACGGGTAAAGGGGCAGATACGCAGTATTTT.

This clone showed up just once. The rearrangement links TRBV2 to TRBJ1-2; TRBD1 might be the D (5 bases). CDR1 SNHLY and CDR2 FYNNEI come from the germline V gene. The ends were cut back, 2 bases at V and 5 bases at J, with 12 bases in the middle. The CDR3 loop spans 14 amino acids. The CDR3 sequence is CASSEQGENYGYTF. As DNA, the CDR3 is TGTGCCAGCAGTGAACAGGGCGAAAATTATGGCTACACCTTC.